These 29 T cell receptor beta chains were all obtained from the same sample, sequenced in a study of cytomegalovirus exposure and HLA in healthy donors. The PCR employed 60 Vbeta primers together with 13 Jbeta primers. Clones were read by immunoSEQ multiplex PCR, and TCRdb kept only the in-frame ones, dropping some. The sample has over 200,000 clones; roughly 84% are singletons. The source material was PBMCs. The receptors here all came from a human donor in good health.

The CDR3 DNA follows: TGTGCCAGCAGCTTTAAGCTGCCTGGACAGGGGGGACTCGACGAGCAGTACTTC. It encodes CASSFKLPGQGGLDEQYF. V is TRBV5-5 and J is TRBJ2-7; TRBD1 agrees at 10 bases. Germline values: CDR1 SGHKS, CDR2 YYEKEE (reference sequence). The junction had 16 bases not matched to a gene; V was cut back by 2 bases and J by 5 bases. This CDR3 comprises 18 residues.

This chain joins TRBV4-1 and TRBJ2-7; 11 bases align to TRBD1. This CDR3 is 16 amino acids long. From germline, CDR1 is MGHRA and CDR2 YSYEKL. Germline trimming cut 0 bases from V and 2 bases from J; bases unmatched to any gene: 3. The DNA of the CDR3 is TGCGCCAGCAGCCAAGAACCGGGACAGGGGGCCTACGAGCAGTACTTC. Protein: CASSQEPGQGAYEQYF.

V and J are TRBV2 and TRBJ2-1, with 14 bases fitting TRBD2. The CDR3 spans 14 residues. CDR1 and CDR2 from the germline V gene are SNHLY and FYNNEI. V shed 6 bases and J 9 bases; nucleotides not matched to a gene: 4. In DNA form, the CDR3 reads TGTGCCAGCAGACCGGGACTAGCGGGAGTTGAGCAGTTCTTC. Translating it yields CASRPGLAGVEQFF. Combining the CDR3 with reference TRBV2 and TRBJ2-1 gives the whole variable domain EPEVTQTPSHQVTQMGQEVILRCVPISNHLYFYWYRQILGQKVEFLVSFYNNEISEKSEIFDDQFSVERPDGSNFTLKIRSTKLEDSAMYFCASRPGLAGVEQFFGPGTRLTVL.

CDR3 loop: CASSQPRLGAGNTIYF. The CDR3 nucleotides are TGCGCCAGCAGCCAGCCCCGTTTGGGGGCCGGAAACACCATATATTTT. This rearrangement joins TRBV4-1 to TRBJ1-3, with D perhaps TRBD1 (6 bases). V dropped 3 bases and J dropped 4 bases, with 16 bases sitting between them. Germline V CDR1 and CDR2: MGHRA, YSYEKL. CDR3 length: 16 residues.

CDR3 protein: CASSPPQDRGNNEQFF. CDR3 coding DNA: TGTGCCAGCTCACCCCCTCAAGACAGGGGGAACAATGAGCAGTTCTTC. The chain combines TRBV18 with TRBJ2-1; 9 positions agree with TRBD1. The germline gives CDR1 KGHSH, CDR2 LQKENI. CDR3 length: 16 amino acids. The ends lost 3 bases at V and 5 bases at J; junction bases unmatched: 8.

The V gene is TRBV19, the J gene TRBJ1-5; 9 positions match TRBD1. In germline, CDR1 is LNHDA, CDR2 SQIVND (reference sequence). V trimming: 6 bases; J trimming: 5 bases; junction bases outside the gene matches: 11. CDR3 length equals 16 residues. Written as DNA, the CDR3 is TGTGCCAGTAGCGTCACCGGGACAGGGTTTTATCAGCCCCAGCATTTT. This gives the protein CASSVTGTGFYQPQHF.

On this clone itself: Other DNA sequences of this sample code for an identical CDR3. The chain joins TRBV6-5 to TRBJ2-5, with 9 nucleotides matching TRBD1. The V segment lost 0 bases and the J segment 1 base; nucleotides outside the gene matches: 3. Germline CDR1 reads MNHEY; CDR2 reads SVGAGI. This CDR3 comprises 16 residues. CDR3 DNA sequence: TGTGCCAGCAGTTACTCGACAGGGGGTGGCCAAGAGACCCAGTACTTC. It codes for CASSYSTGGGQETQYF.

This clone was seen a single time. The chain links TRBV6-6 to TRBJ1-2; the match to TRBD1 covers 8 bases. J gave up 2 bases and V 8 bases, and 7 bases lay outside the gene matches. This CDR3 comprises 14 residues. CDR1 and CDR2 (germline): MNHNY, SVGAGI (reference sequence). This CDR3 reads CASGGGQENYGYTF. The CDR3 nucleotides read TGTGCCAGCGGAGGGGGACAGGAGAACTATGGCTACACCTTC.

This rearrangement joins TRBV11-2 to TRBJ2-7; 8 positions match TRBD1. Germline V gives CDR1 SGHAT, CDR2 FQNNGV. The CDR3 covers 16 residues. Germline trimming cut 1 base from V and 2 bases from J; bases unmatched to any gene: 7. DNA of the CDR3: TGTGCCAGCAGCTTAGGAGTACAGGGGGTACCCTACGAGCAGTACTTC. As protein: CASSLGVQGVPYEQYF.

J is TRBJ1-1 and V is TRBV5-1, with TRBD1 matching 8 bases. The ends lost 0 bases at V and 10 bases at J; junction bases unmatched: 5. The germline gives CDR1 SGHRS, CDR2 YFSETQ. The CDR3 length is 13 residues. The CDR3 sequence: CASSLADRALAFF. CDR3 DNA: TGCGCCAGCAGCTTGGCGGACAGGGCGCTAGCTTTCTTT.

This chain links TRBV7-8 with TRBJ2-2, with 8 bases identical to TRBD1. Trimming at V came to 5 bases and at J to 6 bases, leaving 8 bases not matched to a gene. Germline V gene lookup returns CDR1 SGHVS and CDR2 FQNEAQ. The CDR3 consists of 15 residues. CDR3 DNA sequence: TGTGCCAGCAGCCCGAGGACAGGGAGTGCCGGGGAGCTGTTTTTT. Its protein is CASSPRTGSAGELFF.

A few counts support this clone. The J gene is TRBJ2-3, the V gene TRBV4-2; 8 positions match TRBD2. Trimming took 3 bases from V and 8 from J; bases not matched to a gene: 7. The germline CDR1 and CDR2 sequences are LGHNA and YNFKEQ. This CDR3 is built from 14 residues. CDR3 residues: CASSHSSGRGTQYF. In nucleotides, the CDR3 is TGTGCCAGCAGCCACTCTAGCGGGCGGGGTACGCAGTATTTT.

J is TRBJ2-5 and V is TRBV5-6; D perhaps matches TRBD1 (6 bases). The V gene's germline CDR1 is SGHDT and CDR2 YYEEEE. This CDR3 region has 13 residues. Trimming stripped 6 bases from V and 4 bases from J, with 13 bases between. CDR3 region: CASNYRVRETQYF. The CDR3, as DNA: TGTGCCAGCAACTACAGGGTGCGAGAGACCCAGTACTTC.

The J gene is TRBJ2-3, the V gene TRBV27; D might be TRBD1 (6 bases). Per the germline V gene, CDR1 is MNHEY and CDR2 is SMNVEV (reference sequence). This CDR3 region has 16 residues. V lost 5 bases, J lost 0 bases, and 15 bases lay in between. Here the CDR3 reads CASSPGDGTSTDTQYF. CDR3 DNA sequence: TGTGCCAGCAGTCCAGGGGACGGTACAAGCACAGATACGCAGTATTTT.

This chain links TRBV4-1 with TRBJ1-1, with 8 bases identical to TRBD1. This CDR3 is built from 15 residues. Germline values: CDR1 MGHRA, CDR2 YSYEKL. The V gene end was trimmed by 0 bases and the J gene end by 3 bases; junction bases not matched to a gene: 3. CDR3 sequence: CASSQDHRGDTEAFF. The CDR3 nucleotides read TGCGCCAGCAGCCAAGACCACAGGGGGGACACTGAAGCTTTCTTT.

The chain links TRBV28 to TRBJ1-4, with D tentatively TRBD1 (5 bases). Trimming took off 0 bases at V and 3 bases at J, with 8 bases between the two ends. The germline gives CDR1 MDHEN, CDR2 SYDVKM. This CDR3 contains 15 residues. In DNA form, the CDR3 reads TGTGCCAGCAGTTTATGGACAGCCTCTAATGAAAAACTGTTTTTT. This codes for CASSLWTASNEKLFF.

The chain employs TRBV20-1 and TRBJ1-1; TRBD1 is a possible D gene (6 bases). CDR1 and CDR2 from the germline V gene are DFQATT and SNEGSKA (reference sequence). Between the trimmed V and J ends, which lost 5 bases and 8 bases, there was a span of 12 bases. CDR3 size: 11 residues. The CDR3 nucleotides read TGCAGTGCTCGAACCGGGACAGAAGCTTTCTTT. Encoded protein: CSARTGTEAFF.

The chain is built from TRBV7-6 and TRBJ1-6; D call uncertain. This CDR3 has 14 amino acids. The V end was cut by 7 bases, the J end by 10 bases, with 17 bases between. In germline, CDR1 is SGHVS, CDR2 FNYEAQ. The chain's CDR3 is CASKVGEGNSPLHF. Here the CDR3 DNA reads TGTGCCAGCAAAGTGGGAGAAGGCAACTCACCCCTCCACTTT.

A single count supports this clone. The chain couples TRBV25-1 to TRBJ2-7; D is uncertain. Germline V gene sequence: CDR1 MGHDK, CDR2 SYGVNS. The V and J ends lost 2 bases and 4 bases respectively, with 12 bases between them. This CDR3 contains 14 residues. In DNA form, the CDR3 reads TGTGCCAGCAGTGAAGGTCGACCGACATACGAGCAGTACTTC. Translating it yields CASSEGRPTYEQYF.

Written as DNA, the CDR3 is TGTGCCAGCAGCCCAGGAAGGACTAGCGGTTTCAGCTCCTACGAGCAGTACTTC. This codes for CASSPGRTSGFSSYEQYF. The V call is TRBV7-2, the J call TRBJ2-7, with TRBD2 matching 10 bases. The CDR3 contains 18 residues. In germline, CDR1 is SGHTA, CDR2 FQGNSA. The V gene end was trimmed by 5 bases and the J gene end by 0 bases; junction bases not matched to a gene: 13.

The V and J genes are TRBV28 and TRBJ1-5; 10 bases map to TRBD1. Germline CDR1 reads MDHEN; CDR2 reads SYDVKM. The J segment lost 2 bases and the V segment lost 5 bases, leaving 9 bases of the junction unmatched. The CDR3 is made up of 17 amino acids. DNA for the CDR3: TGTGCCAGCAGTCCCCCTTTGGGACAGGGGCGCAATCAGCCCCAGCATTTT. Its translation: CASSPPLGQGRNQPQHF.

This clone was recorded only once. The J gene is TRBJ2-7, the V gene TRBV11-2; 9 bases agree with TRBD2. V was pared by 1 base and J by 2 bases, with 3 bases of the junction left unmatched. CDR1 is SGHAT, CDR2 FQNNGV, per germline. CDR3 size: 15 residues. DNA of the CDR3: TGTGCCAGCAGCTTAGGAGCGGGAGGCCCCTACGAGCAGTACTTC. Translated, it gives CASSLGAGGPYEQYF.

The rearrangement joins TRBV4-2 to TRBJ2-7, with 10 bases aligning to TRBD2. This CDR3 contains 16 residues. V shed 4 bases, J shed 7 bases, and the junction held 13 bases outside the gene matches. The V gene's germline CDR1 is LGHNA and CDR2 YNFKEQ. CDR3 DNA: TGTGCCAGCAGCCGACCTGAGCGGGAGGGCCGACGGGAGCAGTACTTC. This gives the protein CASSRPEREGRREQYF.

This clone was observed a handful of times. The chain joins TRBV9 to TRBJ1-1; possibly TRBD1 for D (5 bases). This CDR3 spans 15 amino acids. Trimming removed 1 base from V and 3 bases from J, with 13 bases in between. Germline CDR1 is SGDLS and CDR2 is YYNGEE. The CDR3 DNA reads TGTGCCAGCAGCGTAATCAGGGTATTGGACACTGAAGCTTTCTTT. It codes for CASSVIRVLDTEAFF.

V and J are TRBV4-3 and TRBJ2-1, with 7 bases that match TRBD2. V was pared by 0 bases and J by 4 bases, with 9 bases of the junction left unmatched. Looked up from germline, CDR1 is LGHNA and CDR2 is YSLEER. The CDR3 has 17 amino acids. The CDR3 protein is CASSQDSFVGGYNEQFF. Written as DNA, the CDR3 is TGCGCCAGCAGCCAAGATTCGTTTGTGGGAGGGTACAATGAGCAGTTCTTC.

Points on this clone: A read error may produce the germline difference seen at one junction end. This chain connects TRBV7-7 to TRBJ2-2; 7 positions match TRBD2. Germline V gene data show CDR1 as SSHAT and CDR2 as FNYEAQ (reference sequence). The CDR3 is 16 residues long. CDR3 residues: CASSPRDYTNTGELFF. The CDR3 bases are TGTGCTAGCAGTCCCCGGGACTACACGAACACCGGGGAGCTGTTTTTT.

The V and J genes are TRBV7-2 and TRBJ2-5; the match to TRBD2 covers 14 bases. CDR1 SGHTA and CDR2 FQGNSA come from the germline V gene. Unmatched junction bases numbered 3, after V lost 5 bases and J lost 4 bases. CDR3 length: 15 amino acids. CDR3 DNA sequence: TGTGCCAGCAGCATCGGGACTAGCGGGAGAGAGACCCAGTACTTC. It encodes CASSIGTSGRETQYF. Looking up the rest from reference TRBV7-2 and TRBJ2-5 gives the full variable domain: GAGVSQSPSNKVTEKGKDVELRCDPISGHTALYWYRQSLGQGLEFLIYFQGNSAPDKSGLPSDRFSAERTGGSVSTLTIQRTQQEDSAVYLCASSIGTSGRETQYFGPGTRLLVL.

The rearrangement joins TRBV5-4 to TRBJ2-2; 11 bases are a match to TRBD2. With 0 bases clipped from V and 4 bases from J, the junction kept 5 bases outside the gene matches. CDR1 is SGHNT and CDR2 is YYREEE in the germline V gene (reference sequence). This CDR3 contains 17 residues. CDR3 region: CASSLVLAGASTGELFF. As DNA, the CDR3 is TGTGCCAGCAGCTTGGTACTAGCGGGAGCGAGCACCGGGGAGCTGTTTTTT. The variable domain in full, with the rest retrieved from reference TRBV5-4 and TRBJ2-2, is ETGVTQSPTHLIKTRGQQVTLRCSSQSGHNTVSWYQQALGQGPQFIFQYYREEENGRGNFPPRFSGLQFPNYSSELNVNALELDDSALYLCASSLVLAGASTGELFFGEGSRLTVL.

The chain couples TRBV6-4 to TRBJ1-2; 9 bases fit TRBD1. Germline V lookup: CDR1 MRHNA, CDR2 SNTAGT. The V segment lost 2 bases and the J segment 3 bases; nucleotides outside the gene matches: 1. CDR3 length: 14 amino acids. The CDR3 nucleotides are TGTGCCAGCAGTGACACAGGGGGCGACTATGGCTACACCTTC. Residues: CASSDTGGDYGYTF.